Listed here are 21 T cell receptor beta chains from one sample, sequenced in a study of PD-1 blockade in classical Hodgkin lymphoma. Time point: cycle 4 day 1 (C4D1), after 5 to 7 weeks of nivolumab. Every patient relapsed after autologous stem cell transplantation, and brentuximab vedotin exposure varied. Thawed PBMCs underwent magnetic negative selection to obtain purified CD8+ T cells. Data came from immunoSEQ multiplex PCR; TCRdb stores just in-frame clones and leaves some out. The profile shows about 3,900 clones, around 70% of them singletons. Sample: CD8+ T cells from blood, taken before the fourth cycle of nivolumab. These receptors came from a human donor with classical Hodgkin lymphoma.

The CDR3, as DNA: TGTGCCAGCAGCTTAGCCGGGACTAGCGGGAATTTAGATGAGCAGTTCTTC. This gives the protein CASSLAGTSGNLDEQFF. The V and J genes are TRBV7-6 and TRBJ2-1, with 13 bases identical to TRBD2. Unmatched junction bases numbered 7, after V lost 0 bases and J lost 8 bases. The germline V gene encodes CDR1 SGHVS and CDR2 FNYEAQ. The length of the CDR3 is 17 residues. Full variable domain (outside the CDR3, taken from reference TRBV7-6 and TRBJ2-1): GAGVSQSPRYKVTKRGQDVALRCDPISGHVSLYWYRQALGQGPEFLTYFNYEAQQDKSGLPNDRFSAERPEGSISTLTIQRTEQRDSAMYRCASSLAGTSGNLDEQFFGPGTRLTVL.

The J gene is TRBJ2-7, the V gene TRBV7-9; possibly TRBD1 for D (6 bases). Trimming shortened V by 4 bases and J by 1 base, and 11 bases separated the two germline ends. This CDR3 region has 14 residues. Germline CDR1 reads SEHNR; CDR2 reads FQNEAQ (reference sequence). The CDR3, as DNA: TGTGCCAGCAGCTCAGGGGTAGCGTCCTACGAGCAGTACGTC. Its translation is CASSSGVASYEQYV.

V is TRBV28 and J is TRBJ2-7; D is uncertain. The germline CDR1 and CDR2 sequences are MDHEN and SYDVKM. V lost 2 bases and J lost 2, with 10 bases in between. This CDR3 is built from 14 residues. CDR3 coding DNA: TGTGCCAGCAGTTTAAGGCGCCAGGCCTACGAGCAGTACGTC. Translated: CASSLRRQAYEQYV.

The rearrangement joins TRBV6-5 to TRBJ2-1; the match to TRBD2 covers 9 bases. The CDR3 has 14 residues. Germline V gene sequence: CDR1 MNHEY, CDR2 SVGAGI. V shed 0 bases and J 9 bases; nucleotides not matched to a gene: 3. CDR3 bases: TGTGCCAGCAGTTACTCCGGGACTAGCAGTGAGCAGTTCTTC. It yields the protein CASSYSGTSSEQFF.

The chain is built from TRBV6-5 and TRBJ1-6; unclear D gene. This CDR3 contains 16 residues. V gave up 2 bases and J gave up 3 bases, with 11 bases separating them. The germline gives CDR1 MNHEY, CDR2 SVGAGI. The CDR3, as DNA: TGTGCCAGCAGTTACGGGTTAGACGGCTATAATTCACCCCTCCACTTT. Protein sequence: CASSYGLDGYNSPLHF.

V and J are TRBV5-1 and TRBJ1-5; no definite D call. The CDR3 loop spans 13 amino acids. V lost 2 bases and J lost 3, with 6 bases in between. Looked up from germline, CDR1 is SGHRS and CDR2 is YFSETQ. CDR3 nucleotide sequence: TGCGCCAGCAGCTTATGGATCAATCAGCCCCAGCATTTT. It codes for CASSLWINQPQHF.

This clone was observed a few times. This chain joins TRBV21-1 and TRBJ2-1; the table's TRBD1 call for D was not verified on the DNA. TRBV21-1 is assigned pseudogene status. There are 17 residues in the CDR3. Here the CDR3 reads CASVAAGGGGLDNEQFF. CDR3 DNA sequence: TGTGCCAGCGTCGCGGCAGGGGGTGGGGGGTTAGACAATGAGCAGTTCTTC.

V and J are TRBV4-3 and TRBJ2-1; D is ambiguous. This CDR3 comprises 15 residues. CDR1 is LGHNA, CDR2 YSLEER, per germline. Trimming took 0 bases from V and 0 from J, leaving 6 bases between them. The CDR3 bases are TGCGCCAGCAGCCAAGACCCGAGCTCCTACAATGAGCAGTTCTTC. Translating gives CASSQDPSSYNEQFF.

This clone was recorded only once. The chain carries TRBV7-6 and TRBJ2-1, with 11 bases that match TRBD2. V shed 5 bases, J shed 3 bases, and the junction held 6 bases outside the gene matches. The germline V gene has CDR1 SGHVS and CDR2 FNYEAQ. The CDR3 loop spans 16 amino acids. This chain's CDR3 is CASSLTSGSLYNEQFF. The CDR3 DNA reads TGTGCCAGCAGCCTCACTAGCGGGAGTCTCTACAATGAGCAGTTCTTC.

Concerning this clone itself: The same CDR3 can be traced to other DNA sequences in this sample. The chain links TRBV7-2 to TRBJ2-1; D ambiguous. Germline V gene lookup returns CDR1 SGHTA and CDR2 FQGNSA. V lost 3 bases and J lost 10, with 10 bases in between. The CDR3 is 12 residues long. The CDR3 reads CASSFGYNEQFF. The CDR3, as DNA: TGTGCCAGCAGCTTCGGTTATAACGAGCAGTTCTTC.

This chain links TRBV9 with TRBJ1-2; a possible D gene is TRBD1 (6 bases). V lost 0 bases and J 8 bases, leaving 11 bases between the germline ends. The CDR3 length is 13 residues. The germline V gene has CDR1 SGDLS and CDR2 YYNGEE. CDR3 coding DNA: TGTGCCAGCAGCGTAGGGACAGATTCAGGCTACACCTTC. It codes for CASSVGTDSGYTF.

The V and J genes are TRBV6-1 and TRBJ2-7; 8 bases fit TRBD2. This CDR3 spans 15 amino acids. Germline V lookup: CDR1 MNHNS, CDR2 SASEGT. J gave up 0 bases and V 7 bases, and 8 bases lay outside the gene matches. The CDR3 DNA sequence: TGTGCCAGCACTCTAACGGGGGGGTCCTCCTACGAGCAGTACGTC. It encodes CASTLTGGSSYEQYV.

This clone was seen a handful of times. This chain uses TRBV13 with TRBJ1-5; 8 bases match TRBD1. The V segment lost 0 bases and the J segment 6 bases; nucleotides outside the gene matches: 4. Germline V gives CDR1 PRHDT, CDR2 FYEKMQ (reference sequence). This CDR3 has 15 residues. The CDR3 loop reads CASSLGRGRLQPQHF. The CDR3 DNA reads as TGTGCCAGCAGCTTAGGCAGGGGGCGCCTTCAGCCCCAGCATTTT.

The chain is built from TRBV5-8 and TRBJ1-4, with a possible D match to TRBD1 (6 bases). Trimming removed 4 bases at V and 7 bases at J, with 17 bases between. The CDR3 has 15 residues. Germline V gene data show CDR1 as SGHTS and CDR2 as YDEGEE. This CDR3 reads CASSPGQPRSEKLFF. The CDR3 DNA sequence: TGTGCCAGCAGCCCCGGACAGCCGCGCAGTGAAAAACTGTTTTTT.

This clone was picked up a small number of times. The V and J genes are TRBV6-4 and TRBJ2-1; possibly TRBD1 for D (5 bases). The CDR3 has 16 amino acids. Germline CDR1 MRHNA, CDR2 SNTAGT. The V gene lost 0 bases and the J gene lost 4 bases, with 13 bases spanning the gap. The CDR3 is CASSDSGIGEYNEQFF. In DNA form, the CDR3 reads TGTGCCAGCAGTGACTCAGGAATAGGGGAATACAATGAGCAGTTCTTC.

The table lists this clone with a few counts. This chain uses TRBV6-5 with TRBJ2-1; the D is unclear. The germline CDR1 and CDR2 sequences are MNHEY and SVGAGI. Trimming took off 3 bases at V and 2 bases at J, with 14 bases between the two ends. The length of the CDR3 is 16 residues. The CDR3 here is CASSYSTPNPYNEQFF. The CDR3 coding sequence is TGTGCCAGCAGTTATTCGACCCCTAATCCCTACAATGAGCAGTTCTTC.

V and J are TRBV5-6 and TRBJ2-1; possible D gene TRBD2, 6 bases. The CDR3 sequence is 14 residues long. Trimming took 4 bases from V and 1 from J, leaving 9 bases between them. The germline gives CDR1 SGHDT, CDR2 YYEEEE. CDR3 nucleotides: TGTGCCAGCAGCCCCGGGAGATCCTACAATGAGCAGTTCTTC. Translating gives CASSPGRSYNEQFF.

The chain combines TRBV11-2 with TRBJ1-3; D gene ambiguous. The CDR3 is 16 amino acids. V lost 1 base to trimming and J lost 0 bases, with 10 bases between them. Germline V gives CDR1 SGHAT, CDR2 FQNNGV. CDR3: CASSLVGWSSGNTIYF. The CDR3 nucleotides read TGTGCCAGCAGCTTAGTTGGATGGAGCTCTGGAAACACCATATATTTT.

This clone was observed once. CDR3 DNA sequence: TGTGCCAGCAGCCCCCCCGGGGGGACAAGCACAGATACGCAGTATTTT. Its translation: CASSPPGGTSTDTQYF. This chain connects TRBV4-2 to TRBJ2-3; TRBD2 is a possible D gene (7 bases). Trimming left V 4 bases short and J 0 bases short, with 14 bases between. The germline gives CDR1 LGHNA, CDR2 YNFKEQ. The CDR3 covers 16 residues.

J is TRBJ2-3 and V is TRBV9; no reliable D call. From germline, CDR1 is SGDLS and CDR2 YYNGEE. CDR3 length: 16 amino acids. V was trimmed by 0 bases and J by 5 bases, leaving 16 bases between them. In DNA, the CDR3 is TGTGCCAGCAGCGTAGTGCCTAGTTGGGTAGGAGATACGCAGTATTTT. This sequence encodes CASSVVPSWVGDTQYF.

The chain employs TRBV28 and TRBJ1-4; perhaps TRBD1 as D (6 bases). Germline V gene sequence: CDR1 MDHEN, CDR2 SYDVKM. The CDR3 has 15 amino acids. The V end lost 3 bases, the J end lost 8 bases, and 16 bases lay between the germline ends. CDR3 protein: CASSLFGQFGEKLFF. CDR3 bases: TGTGCCAGCAGTTTGTTCGGACAGTTTGGCGAAAAACTGTTTTTT.